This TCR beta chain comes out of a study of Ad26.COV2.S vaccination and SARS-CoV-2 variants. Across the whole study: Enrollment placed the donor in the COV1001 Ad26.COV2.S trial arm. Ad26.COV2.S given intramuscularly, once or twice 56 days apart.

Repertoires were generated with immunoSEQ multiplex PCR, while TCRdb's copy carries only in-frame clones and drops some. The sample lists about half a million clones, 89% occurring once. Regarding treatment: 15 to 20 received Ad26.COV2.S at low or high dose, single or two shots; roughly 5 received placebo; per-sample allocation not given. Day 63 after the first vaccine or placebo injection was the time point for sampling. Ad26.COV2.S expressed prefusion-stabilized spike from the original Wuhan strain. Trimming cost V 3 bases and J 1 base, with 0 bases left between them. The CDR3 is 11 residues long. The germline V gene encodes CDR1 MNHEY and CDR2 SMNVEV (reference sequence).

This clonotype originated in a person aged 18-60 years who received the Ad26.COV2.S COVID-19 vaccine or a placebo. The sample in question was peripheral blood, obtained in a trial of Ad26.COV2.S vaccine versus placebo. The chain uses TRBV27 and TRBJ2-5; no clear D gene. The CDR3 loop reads CASSFQETQYF. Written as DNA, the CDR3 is TGTGCCAGCAGTTTCCAAGAGACCCAGTACTTC.